A single sample gave rise to the 18 T cell receptor beta chains below, sequenced in a study of T cells after yellow fever vaccination. TCRdb processed the 5' RACE reads anew with MiXCR; each CDR3 protein has one entry. The sample includes about 60,000 distinct CDR3 sequences, roughly 6.9% of them seen just once. The material sequenced was CD8+ T cells sorted from PBMCs, taken on the day of the first yellow fever vaccination. These receptors were taken from a man younger than 35 who received the YFV17D yellow fever vaccine.

The sample holds many counts of this clonotype. V and J are TRBV5-1 and TRBJ2-2; 10 nucleotides align to TRBD2. Trimming cost V 2 bases and J 3 bases; bases outside gene matches: 7. The CDR3 is made up of 17 amino acids. The germline V gene has CDR1 SGHRS and CDR2 YFSETQ. CDR3 sequence reads: CASSLPSSGGYTGELFF. Written as DNA, the CDR3 is TGCGCCAGCAGCTTACCCTCTAGCGGGGGATACACCGGGGAGCTGTTTTTT.

This clonotype appeared a few times. The chain employs TRBV4-1 and TRBJ1-5; TRBD1 aligns across 7 bases. The CDR3 length is 15 residues. J gave up 0 bases and V 5 bases, and 4 bases lay outside the gene matches. Germline CDR1 MGHRA, CDR2 YSYEKL. The CDR3 sequence: CASSKQGNSNQPQHF. The CDR3 bases are TGCGCCAGCAGCAAACAGGGGAATAGCAATCAGCCCCAGCATTTT.

In this sample, this clonotype turned up many times. The chain combines TRBV11-2 with TRBJ2-7; the D gene is possibly TRBD1 (5 bases). With 1 base removed from V and 5 bases from J, the gap between germline ends came to 15 bases. The CDR3 runs 15 residues. CDR1 SGHAT and CDR2 FQNNGV come from the germline V gene. The CDR3 region is CASSLVGLTGNEQYF. In nucleotides, the CDR3 is TGTGCCAGCAGCTTAGTTGGCCTTACAGGCAACGAGCAGTACTTC.

This clonotype has only a few counts. The chain joins TRBV5-1 to TRBJ2-7; the match to TRBD1 covers 9 bases. The CDR3 runs 15 residues. The V segment lost 0 bases and the J segment 6 bases; nucleotides outside the gene matches: 7. Germline V gene sequence: CDR1 SGHRS, CDR2 YFSETQ. CDR3 DNA: TGCGCCAGCAGCTTGGTGGGACAGGGCTTGGGCGAGCAGTACTTC. Amino acid sequence: CASSLVGQGLGEQYF.

In DNA, the CDR3 is TGCAGCGTTGAAGACTTATTTTCGACAGGGACAAGGGGTATAGACTATGGCTACACCTTC. This codes for CSVEDLFSTGTRGIDYGYTF. The rearrangement uses TRBV29-1 and TRBJ1-2, with 7 bases fitting TRBD1. CDR1 and CDR2 from the germline V gene are SQVTM and ANQGSEA. The CDR3 loop spans 20 amino acids. With V trimmed by 0 bases and J by 3 bases, 22 bases remained unmatched.

The chain links TRBV30 to TRBJ2-7; 9 positions agree with TRBD1. Germline-derived CDR1 and CDR2 are GTSNPN and SVGIG (reference sequence). The CDR3 spans 16 residues. V was clipped by 0 bases and J by 6 bases; unmatched bases: 12. This CDR3 reads CAWSVLLRQGGSEQYF. The CDR3 nucleotides read TGTGCCTGGAGTGTACTTCTCCGACAGGGGGGTAGCGAGCAGTACTTC.

The V call is TRBV6-2 or TRBV6-3, the J call TRBJ1-1; D is unclear. There are 16 residues in the CDR3. Germline V gives CDR1 MNHEY, CDR2 SVGEGT. V lost 7 bases to trimming and J lost 2 bases, with 20 bases between them. CDR3 nucleotide sequence: TGTGCCAGCACTCCCTCCCGGGGTGGGATAAACACTGAAGCTTTCTTT. It translates to CASTPSRGGINTEAFF.

This clonotype was observed a handful of times. The chain's CDR3 is CSARQGQGKDEQFF. The DNA for the CDR3 is TGCAGTGCTAGACAAGGACAGGGGAAAGATGAGCAGTTCTTC. The genes are TRBV20-1 and TRBJ2-1, with TRBD1 identical over 9 bases. The V gene's germline CDR1 is DFQATT and CDR2 SNEGSKA (reference sequence). CDR3 length: 14 residues. J gave up 8 bases and V 2 bases, and 7 bases lay outside the gene matches.

This clonotype has a handful of counts. The chain's CDR3 is CASSLGTGTVDEQYF. DNA for the CDR3: TGTGCCAGCAGCTTGGGTACCGGGACAGTCGACGAGCAGTACTTC. The J gene is TRBJ2-7, the V gene TRBV7-9, with TRBD1 matching over 7 bases. This CDR3 is built from 15 residues. Germline CDR1 and CDR2: SEHNR and FQNEAQ (reference sequence). With V trimmed by 3 bases and J by 5 bases, 10 bases remained unmatched.

This clonotype showed up many times. The chain joins TRBV15 to TRBJ1-5; TRBD1 might be the D (6 bases). Germline V CDR1 and CDR2: LNHNV, YYDKDF (reference sequence). The CDR3 loop spans 12 amino acids. V gave up 5 bases and J gave up 7 bases, with 9 bases separating them. The CDR3 nucleotides read TGTGCCACCAGCCCACAGGGACAGCCCCAGCATTTT. Encoded protein: CATSPQGQPQHF. Filled out from reference TRBV15 and TRBJ1-5, the complete variable domain reads DAMVIQNPRYQVTQFGKPVTLSCSQTLNHNVMYWYQQKSSQAPKLLFHYYDKDFNNEADTPDNFQSRRPNTSFCFLDIRSPGLGDTAMYLCATSPQGQPQHFGDGTRLSIL.

This clonotype was observed many times. This chain connects TRBV9 to TRBJ2-3; D unresolved. The CDR3 is 17 amino acids. The germline V gene encodes CDR1 SGDLS and CDR2 YYNGEE. Between the trimmed V and J ends, which lost 3 bases and 0 bases, there was a span of 17 bases. The CDR3 DNA is TGTGCCAGCAGCGCCAACATTTATCAAGGGAGCACAGATACGCAGTATTTT. It codes for CASSANIYQGSTDTQYF. The variable domain in full, completed from reference TRBV9 and TRBJ2-3, reads DSGVTQTPKHLITATGQRVTLRCSPRSGDLSVYWYQQSLDQGLQFLIQYYNGEERAKGNILERFSAQQFPDLHSELNLSSLELGDSALYFCASSANIYQGSTDTQYFGPGTRLTVL.

This clonotype was recorded at least ten times. This chain's CDR3 is CSVESSFSGNTIYF. The CDR3 DNA reads TGCAGCGTTGAATCCAGCTTCTCTGGAAACACCATATATTTT. The chain employs TRBV29-1 and TRBJ1-3, with D unclear. Germline CDR1 and CDR2: SQVTM and ANQGSEA. The CDR3 contains 14 residues. V was cut by 2 bases and J by 0 bases, with 8 bases left in between. Full variable domain (outside the CDR3, taken from reference TRBV29-1 and TRBJ1-3): SAVISQKPSRDICQRGTSLTIQCQVDSQVTMMFWYRQQPGQSLTLIATANQGSEATYESGFVIDKFPISRPNLTFSTLTVSNMSPEDSSIYLCSVESSFSGNTIYFGEGSWLTVV.

This clonotype turned up a few times. The rearrangement joins TRBV4-3 to TRBJ1-3, with TRBD1 as a possible D gene (5 bases). V was shortened by 3 bases and J by 6 bases, with 18 bases between the two germline ends. The CDR3 totals 16 residues. Germline V gives CDR1 LGHNA, CDR2 YSLEER. CDR3 nucleotides: TGCGCCAGCAGCCAGCTATTTGGGGCAGAGGAAAACACCATATATTTT. Encoded protein: CASSQLFGAEENTIYF.

This rearrangement joins TRBV14 to TRBJ2-7; D remains unclear. Per the germline V gene, CDR1 is SGHDN and CDR2 is FVKESK. V lost 4 bases, J lost 0 bases, and 7 bases lay in between. This CDR3 is 13 amino acids long. The CDR3 loop is CASSPDASYEQYF. CDR3 nucleotide sequence: TGTGCCAGCAGCCCGGACGCCTCCTACGAGCAGTACTTC.

The chain has TRBV7-9 and TRBJ1-3; D gene uncertain. CDR3 length: 14 amino acids. Germline V CDR1 and CDR2: SEHNR, FQNEAQ (reference sequence). V was shortened by 10 bases and J by 2 bases, with 15 bases between the two germline ends. CDR3 nucleotides: TGTGCCATCGAGAGCCTCGGGACTGGAAACACCATATATTTT. It translates to CAIESLGTGNTIYF.

This clonotype was recorded a few times. The chain recombines TRBV12-3 or TRBV12-4 with TRBJ1-1; D is ambiguous. Trimming cost V 5 bases and J 7 bases, with 8 bases left between them. This CDR3 comprises 11 residues. The CDR3 nucleotides are TGTGCCAGCAGTCTAGGTCTTGAAGCTTTCTTT. Translating gives CASSLGLEAFF.

The table lists this clonotype with many counts. The CDR3, as DNA: TGTGCCAGCAGCTTACAGCGGGGTTGGCAAGAGACCCAGTACTTC. Its protein is CASSLQRGWQETQYF. V is TRBV7-9 and J is TRBJ2-5; TRBD2 agrees at 7 bases. Trimming cost V 2 bases and J 2 bases; bases outside gene matches: 5. Per the germline V gene, CDR1 is SEHNR and CDR2 is FQNEAQ (reference sequence). CDR3 length: 15 residues. The full variable domain, with the rest looked up from reference TRBV7-9 and TRBJ2-5, is DTGVSQNPRHKITKRGQNVTFRCDPISEHNRLYWYRQTLGQGPEFLTYFQNEAQLEKSRLLSDRFSAERPKGSFSTLEIQRTEQGDSAMYLCASSLQRGWQETQYFGPGTRLLVL.

The sample holds many counts of this clonotype. The rearrangement links TRBV3-1 to TRBJ2-2; no clear D gene. Germline CDR1 and CDR2: LGHDT and YNNKEL (reference sequence). Trimming took off 1 base at V and 2 bases at J, with 11 bases between the two ends. The CDR3 has 16 amino acids. The CDR3 nucleotides read TGTGCCAGCAGCCAAGCTCGTGACACCAACACCGGGGAGCTGTTTTTT. Its protein is CASSQARDTNTGELFF. The variable domain in full, completed from reference TRBV3-1 and TRBJ2-2, reads DTAVSQTPKYLVTQMGNDKSIKCEQNLGHDTMYWYKQDSKKFLKIMFSYNNKELIINETVPNRFSPKSPDKAHLNLHINSLELGDSAVYFCASSQARDTNTGELFFGEGSRLTVL.